Each of the 3 T cell receptor beta chains below was sequenced from the same sample in a study of molecular identifiers for immune sequencing clone quantification. Each CDR3 protein is one row after TCRdb ran MiXCR on the PCR reads. Of 62,000 or so distinct CDR3 sequences in the sample, approximately 18% are singletons; the top ten hold around 1.4%. Material: naive CD8+ T cells from blood, with Jurkat cell RNA spiked in. Subset specified: FACS-sorted CD8+CD4-CCR7+CD45RA+ naive T cells. The receptors were sampled from a human donor in good health. Some libraries in this study had Jurkat cell RNA spiked in.

This clonotype has just one count. Being one base from a much bigger clone, this may be a read error. The chain uses TRBV28 and TRBJ1-4; D is possibly TRBD1 (6 bases). The V end was cut by 6 bases, the J end by 4 bases, with 15 bases between. The CDR3 length is 15 residues. The germline V gene encodes CDR1 MDHEN and CDR2 SYDVKM. The CDR3, as DNA: TGTGCCAGCAGCCCCCCGGAGGGGGTTAATGAAAAACTGTTTTTT. As protein: CASSPPEGVNEKLFF.

This clonotype showed up just a few times. The CDR3 loop reads CSAIDRGLYNEQFF. The CDR3 nucleotides are TGCAGTGCTATCGACAGGGGGTTGTACAATGAGCAGTTCTTC. The V call is TRBV20-1, the J call TRBJ2-1; 9 bases align to TRBD1. The junction had 5 bases not matched to a gene; V was cut back by 4 bases and J by 4 bases. The CDR3 is 14 amino acids. Germline V lookup: CDR1 DFQATT, CDR2 SNEGSKA (reference sequence).

The rearrangement joins TRBV11-2 to TRBJ1-2; 9 bases agree with TRBD1. V lost 2 bases, J lost 4 bases, and 8 bases stayed unmatched. The CDR3 covers 16 residues. CDR1 and CDR2 from the germline V gene are SGHAT and FQNNGV. The CDR3 loop is CASSLRTGGLGYGYTF. In DNA form, the CDR3 reads TGTGCCAGCAGCTTACGTACAGGGGGCCTGGGCTATGGCTACACCTTC.